This T cell receptor (beta chain) was profiled in a study of T-cell memory formation after mild COVID-19 (dated by TCRdb to the early 2020s). The study in broad terms: TCR sequence clusters from the two donors were found to be largely donor specific. T-cell clones expanding and contracting after mild COVID-19 in a couple of donors were tracked by longitudinal TCRalpha and TCRbeta repertoire sequencing. The cohort comprised two young, previously healthy adult volunteers, one female and one male.

PBMCs were isolated by Ficoll-Paque density gradient centrifugation. Sequencing used an Illumina NovaSeq 6000. TCRalpha and TCRbeta cDNA libraries were built by 5'RACE with constant-segment primers, adding sample barcodes and unique molecular identifiers. Trizol reagent was used to extract RNA from every sample. Amplification of the libraries took two PCR steps, and the second step added a second sample barcode plus Illumina TruSeq adapters. Sequencing of the libraries was done on an Illumina NovaSeq, producing 2 x 150 bp paired-end reads. The original methods were these. The reads were demultiplexed and collapsed into UMI-guided consensus sequences using migec v1.2.7. With mixcr v2.1.11, UMI consensuses were aligned to TRA and TRB V and J templates and assembled into clonotypes. Expanded or contracted clonotypes were those called significant by both edgeR and NoisET, with noise models trained on biological replicates. edgeR calls used a false discovery rate-adjusted p below 0.01 and a log2 fold-change threshold of 1. As an exploratory analysis of dynamics, max-normalized trajectories of the 1000 most abundant clonotypes were examined with PCA combined with hierarchical clustering. The CD4 or CD8 phenotype of responding clones was assigned using the separately sequenced CD4+ and CD8+ repertoires. TCRdb took the public reads, trimmed them with fastp at Q25, ran MiXCR for clone calling and kept in-frame beta chains. Merged by CDR3 protein, the rows form single entries marked with the most common genes and DNA. The V and J calls were determined by TCRdb, not by the authors. In all, the sample holds about 340,000 distinct CDR3 sequences, and under 15% of those were seen once. The ten biggest clones cover roughly 22% of the sample.

This clonotype appeared a few times. There is no known antigen for this receptor. Base-call qualities are not available, and no considerably larger clone is one nucleotide away. The germline V gene specifies SGHVS as CDR1 and FNYEAQ as CDR2. The CDR3 runs 14 residues from the cysteine to the phenylalanine. CDR3 DNA only is kept here, 42 bases in frame from base 1. V gives up 2 bases and J gives up 2 bases, and the segment between their germline ends measures 9 bases. Results and caveats for the whole study, not just this receptor: Clones contracting from day 15 to 85 had balanced CD4/CD8 phenotypes, while a second wave expanding from day 15 to 37 was biased towards CD4+. The detection of some responding clones in pre-infection memory suggests that pre-existing cross-reactive memory T cells joined the SARS-CoV-2 response. Contracting CD4+ clones were found mainly in CM and EM memory subsets, while CD8+ clones were enriched in EMRA. The second-wave clones that peaked on day 37 were not confirmed to be SARS-CoV-2 specific. Only a couple of mild cases were covered by the study, and larger cohorts that include severe cases with pre-infection samples were considered necessary.

The receptor comes from a man between 18 and 35 years old who had mild COVID-19 (a few samples of this study predate the infection). The sample titles of this study are shuffled in the database, so cell type and time point are left out; the donor was told from shared clones. What was sequenced was PBMCs or a T cell subset sorted from them (not recorded which). The chain employs TRBV7-6 and TRBJ2-5; no D gene call is confident. For the CDR3, the sequence is CASSLPDWQETQYF. The DNA reads as follows: TGTGCCAGCAGCTTACCCGACTGGCAAGAGACCCAGTACTTC.